The 20 T cell receptor beta chains below come from one sample, sequenced in a study of regulatory T cells in long-lasting Graves disease. According to the study, TCR beta libraries were built with iRepertoire HTBI primers and CDR3-region Arm-PCR. TCRdb reprocessed the multiplex PCR reads via MiXCR and lists one record per CDR3 protein. Of 310,000 or so distinct CDR3 sequences in the sample, 20% to 25% were seen once. The sample's time point: persistent/refractory GD, antithyroid drugs over 5 years with positive TRAb. PBMC-derived RNA was used for the TCR library. The sample consisted of peripheral blood mononuclear cells (PBMCs), taken when the disease was refractory, from a patient treated with antithyroid drugs. These receptors were obtained from a female donor with Graves disease.

The sample holds many counts of this clonotype. The rearrangement uses TRBV12-3 or TRBV12-4 and TRBJ1-3; possibly TRBD1 for D (6 bases). V was trimmed by 0 bases and J by 5 bases, leaving 23 bases between them. The CDR3 is 19 residues long. CDR3 sequence: CASSLALFGTSFSRNTIYF. CDR3 coding DNA: TGTGCCAGCAGTTTAGCGCTCTTTGGGACATCTTTTTCTCGAAACACCATATATTTT.

The gene calls are TRBV25-1 and TRBJ1-4; TRBD1 aligns across 8 bases. V was pared by 2 bases and J by 7 bases, with 9 bases of the junction left unmatched. The CDR3 totals 16 residues. Per germline, CDR1 MGHDK and CDR2 SYGVNS. CDR3 residues: CASSEGVRGRVEKLFF. The CDR3 nucleotides are TGTGCCAGCAGTGAAGGGGTCAGGGGGCGAGTTGAAAAACTGTTTTTT.

This clonotype was detected a few times. At one boundary the junction diverges from the germline segment, which might be a read error. J is TRBJ2-7 and V is TRBV2; perhaps TRBD2 as D (5 bases). In germline, CDR1 is SNHLY, CDR2 FYNNEI. The CDR3 runs 11 residues. CDR3 residues: CASGPRNEQYF. DNA for the CDR3: TGCGCCAGCGGACCCAGGAACGAGCAGTACTTC.

This clonotype was seen at least ten times. V and J are TRBV27 and TRBJ1-1; D is uncertain. The length of the CDR3 is 14 residues. The V gene lost 7 bases and the J gene lost 8 bases, with 20 bases spanning the gap. CDR1 and CDR2 from the germline V gene are MNHEY and SMNVEV (reference sequence). CDR3 loop: CASTLMLGHHEAFF. CDR3 nucleotides: TGTGCCAGCACCCTTATGCTGGGCCACCACGAAGCTTTCTTT.

This clonotype was observed a handful of times. This CDR3 is CASSQEFGTGSAGYTF. DNA for the CDR3: TGCGCCAGCAGCCAAGAGTTCGGGACAGGGAGTGCTGGCTACACCTTC. The chain employs TRBV4-3 and TRBJ1-2; 9 bases fit TRBD1. The CDR3 loop spans 16 amino acids. Unmatched junction bases numbered 9, after V lost 0 bases and J lost 7 bases. Germline V gene lookup returns CDR1 LGHNA and CDR2 YSLEER.

The rearrangement joins TRBV7-8 to TRBJ2-2; 15 bases line up with TRBD2. The CDR3 runs 19 residues. From germline, CDR1 is SGHVS and CDR2 FQNEAQ. The V and J ends lost 1 base and 2 bases, in that order; junction bases with no gene match: 5. CDR3: CASSLGGLAGGPNTGELFF. The CDR3 DNA is TGTGCCAGCAGCTTAGGAGGACTAGCGGGAGGGCCTAACACCGGGGAGCTGTTTTTT.

This clonotype was counted at least ten times. The rearrangement links TRBV7-2 to TRBJ2-7, with D uncertain. CDR3 length: 16 amino acids. Germline CDR1 reads SGHTA; CDR2 reads FQGNSA. V dropped 0 bases and J dropped 4 bases, with 16 bases sitting between them. In DNA, the CDR3 is TGTGCCAGCAGCTTAGCGGCGGAGTCAAATGTTTACGAGCAGTACTTC. Its translation: CASSLAAESNVYEQYF.

J is TRBJ2-2 and V is TRBV6-5; the match to TRBD2 covers 12 bases. CDR1 is MNHEY and CDR2 is SVGAGI in the germline V gene. V shed 0 bases, J shed 2 bases, and the junction held 10 bases outside the gene matches. The CDR3 is made up of 20 amino acids. The CDR3: CASSYSPSGRVPLNTGELFF. CDR3 DNA sequence: TGTGCCAGCAGTTACTCTCCTAGCGGGAGGGTCCCCCTCAACACCGGGGAGCTGTTTTTT.

This clonotype was observed at least ten times. This chain uses TRBV27 with TRBJ1-6; D call uncertain. The germline CDR1 and CDR2 sequences are MNHEY and SMNVEV (reference sequence). Trimming removed 6 bases from V and 8 bases from J, with 11 bases in between. The CDR3 is 13 residues long. The CDR3 is CASSLAPDSPLHF. The DNA for the CDR3 is TGTGCCAGCAGCCTGGCCCCCGATTCACCCCTCCACTTT.

This clonotype was detected a few times. This chain joins TRBV3-1 and TRBJ1-2; D is ambiguous. CDR1 is LGHDT and CDR2 is YNNKEL in the germline V gene (reference sequence). This CDR3 comprises 12 residues. V was shortened by 3 bases and J by 8 bases, with 10 bases between the two germline ends. CDR3 coding DNA: TGTGCCAGCAGCCATTCCGACCGAGGCTACACCTTC. The encoded protein is CASSHSDRGYTF.

Regarding this clonotype: One base away lies a much larger clone, so this may be a sequencing read error. This chain uses TRBV2 with TRBJ2-7; no definite D call. Germline-derived CDR1 and CDR2 are SNHLY and FYNNEI. CDR3 size: 12 residues. CDR3 protein: CASSPPGREQHF. CDR3 DNA sequence: TGTGCCAGCAGTCCCCCCGGGCGAGAGCAGCACTTC.

This clonotype appeared a few times. V usage is TRBV6-5 and J usage is TRBJ2-7, with 13 nucleotides matching TRBD2. CDR3 length: 17 residues. Looked up from germline, CDR1 is MNHEY and CDR2 is SVGAGI. J gave up 3 bases and V 1 base, and 6 bases lay outside the gene matches. The CDR3 loop reads CASSYLTSGRRGYEQYF. The CDR3 DNA reads as TGTGCCAGCAGTTACTTGACTAGCGGGAGGAGGGGCTACGAGCAGTACTTC.

V usage is TRBV20-1 and J usage is TRBJ1-1; D unclear. Germline assignment: CDR1 DFQATT and CDR2 SNEGSKA (reference sequence). The CDR3 length is 11 residues. V lost 5 bases to trimming and J lost 5 bases, with 9 bases between them. The CDR3 is CSAPLGTEAFF. The DNA of the CDR3 is TGCAGTGCTCCCTTGGGGACTGAAGCTTTCTTT.

This clonotype has a handful of counts. A read error may explain this, as a much larger clone is one base away. The CDR3 DNA sequence: TGTGTCAGCAGTTGGGACAGGGTCACCGAGCAGTACTTC. Translation: CVSSWDRVTEQYF. The chain joins TRBV11-2 to TRBJ2-7; 9 bases fit TRBD1. Per germline, CDR1 SGHAT and CDR2 FQNNGV. The CDR3 extends over 13 amino acids.

This clonotype occurred a few times. The rearrangement links TRBV7-3 to TRBJ2-2, with 14 bases matching TRBD2. The CDR3 totals 18 residues. Germline V lookup: CDR1 SGHTA, CDR2 FQGTGA. J was trimmed by 7 bases and V by 5 bases; bases with no gene match: 12. The CDR3 region is CASSPRGLAGVNGGELFF. For the CDR3, the DNA is TGTGCCAGCAGCCCCAGGGGACTAGCGGGAGTAAATGGCGGGGAGCTGTTTTTT. The whole variable domain, remainder taken from reference TRBV7-3 and TRBJ2-2, is GAGVSQTPSNKVTEKGKYVELRCDPISGHTALYWYRQSLGQGPEFLIYFQGTGAADDSGLPNDRFFAVRPEGSVSTLKIQRTERGDSAVYLCASSPRGLAGVNGGELFFGEGSRLTVL.

The table lists this clonotype with many counts. The rearrangement links TRBV3-1 to TRBJ2-5; 7 nucleotides line up with TRBD2. The V segment lost 6 bases and the J segment 3 bases; nucleotides outside the gene matches: 10. This CDR3 has 15 residues. Germline V gene sequence: CDR1 LGHDT, CDR2 YNNKEL (reference sequence). CDR3 DNA sequence: TGTGCCAGCAGGTTCCTAGCTAGCGGAAAAGAGACCCAGTACTTC. This codes for CASRFLASGKETQYF.

Note on this clonotype: This may stem from a read error, because a much larger clone lies one nucleotide away. The rearrangement joins TRBV3-1 to TRBJ2-2; D might be TRBD1 or TRBD2, each matching 6 bases. The V gene's germline CDR1 is LGHDT and CDR2 YNNKEL (reference sequence). This CDR3 contains 15 residues. CDR3 in DNA: TGTGCCAGCAGCCAGGGGGCCGTTTACACCGGGGGGCTGTTTTTT. Amino acid sequence: CASSQGAVYTGGLFF.

The chain links TRBV6-5 to TRBJ1-2; D call uncertain. Trimming removed 2 bases at V and 3 bases at J, with 7 bases between. The CDR3 extends over 13 amino acids. Germline assignment: CDR1 MNHEY and CDR2 SVGAGI. The CDR3 region has the DNA TGTGCCAGCAGTTACGGCACTGACTATGGCTACACCTTC. Its translation is CASSYGTDYGYTF.

The table lists this clonotype with a count of one. This chain links TRBV6-2 or TRBV6-3 with TRBJ1-5; no reliable D call. CDR1 is MNHEY, CDR2 SVGEGT, per germline. This CDR3 spans 18 amino acids. V lost 4 bases, J lost 0 bases, and 19 bases lay in between. The chain's CDR3 is CASSSDWIGRYSNQPQHF. The CDR3 DNA sequence: TGTGCCAGCAGTTCAGATTGGATCGGACGGTATAGCAATCAGCCCCAGCATTTT.

This clonotype was seen at least ten times. This chain joins TRBV2 and TRBJ1-3, with D possibly matching TRBD1 (5 bases). Trimming cost V 6 bases and J 5 bases, with 11 bases left between them. CDR1 is SNHLY and CDR2 is FYNNEI in the germline V gene. The CDR3 runs 13 residues. The CDR3 DNA sequence: TGTGCCAGCAGCTGGGACGGCCGAAACACCATATATTTT. Translated: CASSWDGRNTIYF. Supplemented by reference TRBV2 and TRBJ1-3, the full variable domain reads EPEVTQTPSHQVTQMGQEVILRCVPISNHLYFYWYRQILGQKVEFLVSFYNNEISEKSEIFDDQFSVERPDGSNFTLKIRSTKLEDSAMYFCASSWDGRNTIYFGEGSWLTVV.